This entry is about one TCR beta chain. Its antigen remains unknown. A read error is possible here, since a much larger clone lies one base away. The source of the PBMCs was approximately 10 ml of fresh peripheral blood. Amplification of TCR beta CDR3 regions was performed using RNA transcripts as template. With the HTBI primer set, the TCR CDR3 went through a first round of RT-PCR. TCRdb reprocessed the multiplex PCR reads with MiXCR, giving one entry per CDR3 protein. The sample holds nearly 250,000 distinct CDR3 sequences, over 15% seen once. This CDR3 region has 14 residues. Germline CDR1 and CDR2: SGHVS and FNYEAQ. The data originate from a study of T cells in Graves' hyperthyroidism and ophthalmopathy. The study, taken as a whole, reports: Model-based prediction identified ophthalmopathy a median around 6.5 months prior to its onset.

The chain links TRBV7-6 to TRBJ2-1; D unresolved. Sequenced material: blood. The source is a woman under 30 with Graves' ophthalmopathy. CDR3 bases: TGTGCCAGCAGCTTAGGACTCTCCTACAATGAGCAGCTCTTC. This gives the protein CASSLGLSYNEQLF.